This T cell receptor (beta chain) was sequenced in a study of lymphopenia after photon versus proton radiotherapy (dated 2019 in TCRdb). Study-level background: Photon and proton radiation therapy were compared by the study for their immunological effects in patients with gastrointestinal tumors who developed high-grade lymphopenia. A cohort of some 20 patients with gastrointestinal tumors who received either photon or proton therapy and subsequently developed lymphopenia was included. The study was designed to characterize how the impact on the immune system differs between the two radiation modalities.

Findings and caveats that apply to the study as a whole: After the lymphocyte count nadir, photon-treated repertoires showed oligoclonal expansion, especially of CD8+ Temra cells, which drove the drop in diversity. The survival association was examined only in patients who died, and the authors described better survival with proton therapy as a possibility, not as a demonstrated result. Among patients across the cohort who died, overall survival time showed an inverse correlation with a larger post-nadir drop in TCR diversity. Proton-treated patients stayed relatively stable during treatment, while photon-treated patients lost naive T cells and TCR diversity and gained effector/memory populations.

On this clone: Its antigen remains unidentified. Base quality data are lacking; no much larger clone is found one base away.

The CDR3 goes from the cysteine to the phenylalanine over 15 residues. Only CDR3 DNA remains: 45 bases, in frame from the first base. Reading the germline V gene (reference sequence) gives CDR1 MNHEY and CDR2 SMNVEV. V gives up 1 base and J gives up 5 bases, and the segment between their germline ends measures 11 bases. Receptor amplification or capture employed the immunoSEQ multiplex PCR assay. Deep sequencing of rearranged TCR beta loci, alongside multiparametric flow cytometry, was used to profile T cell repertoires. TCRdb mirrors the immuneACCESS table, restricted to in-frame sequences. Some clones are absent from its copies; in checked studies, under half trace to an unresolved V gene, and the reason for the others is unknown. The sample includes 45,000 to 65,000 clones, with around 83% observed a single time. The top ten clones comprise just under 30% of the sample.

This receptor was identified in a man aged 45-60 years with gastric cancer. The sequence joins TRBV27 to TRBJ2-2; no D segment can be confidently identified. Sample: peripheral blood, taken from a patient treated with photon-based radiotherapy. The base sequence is TGTGCCAGCAGTTTATATCGGGTAGGAACCGGGGAGCTGTTTTTT. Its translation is CASSLYRVGTGELFF.